This TCR beta chain was recorded in a study of Ad26.COV2.S vaccination and SARS-CoV-2 variants. Study results and caveats: The TCR-based breadth and depth measures might underestimate overall T cell responses.

V was clipped by 2 bases and J by 2 bases, with 14 bases between them. This CDR3 comprises 15 residues. Looked up from germline, CDR1 is SGHRS and CDR2 is YFSETQ. TCRdb's table, derived via immunoSEQ multiplex PCR, lists solely in-frame clones and lacks some. The data contain around 450,000 clones, nearly 90% of them singletons. Concerning this clone: Its antigen remains unknown.

Treatment of the sample: roughly 18 received Ad26.COV2.S at low or high dose, single or two shots; about 5 received placebo; per-sample allocation not given. The samples were gathered on day 63 after the first injection of vaccine or placebo. Immunization relied on an Ad26 vector, which expressed Wuhan-strain SARS-CoV-2 spike. The chain uses TRBV5-1 and TRBJ2-7; maybe TRBD1 (6 bases). This receptor was identified in a person between 18 and 60 years old who received the Ad26.COV2.S COVID-19 vaccine or a placebo. The sequencing used peripheral blood, collected in a trial of Ad26.COV2.S vaccine versus placebo. The CDR3 is CASSFYPDSTYEQYF. CDR3 DNA sequence: TGCGCCAGCAGCTTCTATCCGGACAGTACCTACGAGCAGTACTTC.